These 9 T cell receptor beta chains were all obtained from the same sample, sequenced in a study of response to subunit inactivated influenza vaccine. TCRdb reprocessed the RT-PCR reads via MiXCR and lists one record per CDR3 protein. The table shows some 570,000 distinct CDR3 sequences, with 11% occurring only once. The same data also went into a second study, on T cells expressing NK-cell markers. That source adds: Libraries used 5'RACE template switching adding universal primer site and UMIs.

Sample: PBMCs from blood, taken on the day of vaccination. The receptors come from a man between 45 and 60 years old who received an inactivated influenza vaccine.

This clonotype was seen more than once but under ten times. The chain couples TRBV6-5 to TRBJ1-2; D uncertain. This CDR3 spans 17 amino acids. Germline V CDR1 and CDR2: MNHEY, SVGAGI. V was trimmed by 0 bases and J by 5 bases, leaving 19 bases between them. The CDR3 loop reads CASSYSNAGQNLYGYTF. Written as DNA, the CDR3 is TGTGCCAGCAGTTACTCGAATGCCGGTCAGAATTTGTATGGCTACACCTTC.

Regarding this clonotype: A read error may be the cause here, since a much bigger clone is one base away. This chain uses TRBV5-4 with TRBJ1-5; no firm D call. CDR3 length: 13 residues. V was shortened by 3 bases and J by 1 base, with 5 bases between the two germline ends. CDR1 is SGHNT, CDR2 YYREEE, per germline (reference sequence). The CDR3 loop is CASSSVSNQPQHF. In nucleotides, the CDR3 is TGTGCCAGCAGCTCAGTAAGCAATCAGCCCCAGCATTTT. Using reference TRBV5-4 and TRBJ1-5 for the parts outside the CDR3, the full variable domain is ETGVTQSPTHLIKTRGQQVTLRCSSQSGHNTVSWYQQALGQGPQFIFQYYREEENGRGNFPPRFSGLQFPNYSSELNVNALELDDSALYLCASSSVSNQPQHFGDGTRLSIL.

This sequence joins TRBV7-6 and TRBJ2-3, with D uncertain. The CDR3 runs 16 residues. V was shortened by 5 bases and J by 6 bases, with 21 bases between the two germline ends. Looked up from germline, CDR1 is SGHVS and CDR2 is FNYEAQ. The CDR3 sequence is CASSARRTLVGDTQYF. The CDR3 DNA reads TGTGCCAGCAGCGCCCGACGAACCCTCGTCGGGGATACGCAGTATTTT.

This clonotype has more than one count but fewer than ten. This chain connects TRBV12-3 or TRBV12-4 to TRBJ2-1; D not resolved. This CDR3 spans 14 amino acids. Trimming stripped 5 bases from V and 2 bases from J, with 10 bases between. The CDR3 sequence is CASSERQTYNEQFF. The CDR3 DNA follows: TGTGCCAGCAGTGAAAGGCAGACCTACAATGAGCAGTTCTTC.

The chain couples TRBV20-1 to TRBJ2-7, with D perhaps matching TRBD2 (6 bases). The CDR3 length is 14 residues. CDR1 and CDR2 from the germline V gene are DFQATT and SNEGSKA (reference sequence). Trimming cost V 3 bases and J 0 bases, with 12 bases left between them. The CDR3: CSARATRSSYEQYF. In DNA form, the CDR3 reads TGCAGTGCTAGGGCGACTAGAAGCTCCTACGAGCAGTACTTC.

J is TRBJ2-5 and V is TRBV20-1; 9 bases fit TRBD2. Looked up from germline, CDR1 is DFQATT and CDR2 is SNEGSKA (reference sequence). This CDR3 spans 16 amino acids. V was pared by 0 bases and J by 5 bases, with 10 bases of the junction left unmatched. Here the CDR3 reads CSARDLRAGGFETQYF. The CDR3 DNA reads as TGCAGTGCTAGAGATTTGAGAGCGGGAGGATTTGAGACCCAGTACTTC.

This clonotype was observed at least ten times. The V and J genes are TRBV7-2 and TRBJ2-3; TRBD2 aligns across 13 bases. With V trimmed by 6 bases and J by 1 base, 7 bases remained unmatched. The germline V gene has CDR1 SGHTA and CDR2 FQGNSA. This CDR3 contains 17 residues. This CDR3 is CASSVTSGRAGTDTQYF. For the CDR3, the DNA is TGTGCCAGCAGTGTTACTAGCGGGAGGGCCGGCACAGATACGCAGTATTTT.

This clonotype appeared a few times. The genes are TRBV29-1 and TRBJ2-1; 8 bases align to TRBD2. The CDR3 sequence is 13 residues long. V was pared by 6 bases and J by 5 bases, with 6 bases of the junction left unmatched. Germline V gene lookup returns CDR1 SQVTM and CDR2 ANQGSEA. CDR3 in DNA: TGCAGCGTCCAACTAGCGGAGGACAATGAGCAGTTCTTC. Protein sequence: CSVQLAEDNEQFF.

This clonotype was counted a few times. The chain's CDR3 is CAIGTGDYEQYF. DNA of the CDR3: TGCGCCATCGGGACAGGGGACTACGAGCAGTACTTC. This rearrangement joins TRBV10-2 to TRBJ2-7; TRBD1 agrees at 10 bases. CDR1 is WSHSY, CDR2 SAAADI, per germline. This CDR3 is 12 amino acids long. The ends lost 10 bases at V and 3 bases at J; junction bases unmatched: 3.